A single sample gave rise to the 28 T cell receptor beta chains below, sequenced in a study of T cell responses to AZD1222 COVID-19 vaccine. The assay was immunoSEQ multiplex PCR, and TCRdb's table has in-frame clones only and misses some. The sample lists over 85,000 clones; about 90% were seen once. The specimen was peripheral blood, collected on day 0 of AZD1222 vaccination. The receptor set was obtained from an adult in good health.

The gene calls are TRBV18 and TRBJ1-2; D unresolved. The CDR3 sequence is 14 residues long. CDR1 is KGHSH and CDR2 is LQKENI in the germline V gene. Trimming cost V 2 bases and J 2 bases, with 9 bases left between them. The CDR3 nucleotides are TGTGCCAGCTCACCATGGGGAGAGAACTATGGCTACACCTTC. Amino acid sequence: CASSPWGENYGYTF.

This rearrangement joins TRBV18 to TRBJ2-7; possibly TRBD1 or TRBD2 for D (7 bases each). The CDR3 totals 14 residues. From germline, CDR1 is KGHSH and CDR2 LQKENI. V was trimmed by 8 bases and J by 1 base, leaving 15 bases between them. CDR3 DNA sequence: TGTGCCAGCAGCGGGACAGTCGGGTCCTACGAGCAGTACTTC. This translates into CASSGTVGSYEQYF.

V gene TRBV28 combines with J gene TRBJ2-1, with 10 bases aligning to TRBD2. J was trimmed by 4 bases and V by 8 bases; bases with no gene match: 8. The CDR3 has 15 residues. The germline V gene has CDR1 MDHEN and CDR2 SYDVKM. CDR3 sequence: CASGGWTSGYNEQFF. The CDR3 nucleotides read TGTGCCAGCGGGGGGTGGACTAGCGGTTACAATGAGCAGTTCTTC.

The V and J genes are TRBV27 and TRBJ2-7, with D unresolved. Deletions cut 5 bases from V and 3 bases from J, with 14 bases between. CDR3 size: 14 residues. CDR1 MNHEY and CDR2 SMNVEV come from the germline V gene (reference sequence). The CDR3 protein is CASSPRPQIYEQYF. Here the CDR3 DNA reads TGTGCCAGCAGTCCGCGACCGCAAATCTACGAGCAGTACTTC.

The rearrangement links TRBV19 to TRBJ1-5; TRBD1 aligns across 8 bases. The CDR3 length is 15 residues. Unmatched junction bases numbered 2, after V lost 2 bases and J lost 2 bases. Per germline, CDR1 LNHDA and CDR2 SQIVND (reference sequence). The CDR3 nucleotides are TGTGCCAGTAGTATACAGGGGGCCGGCAATCAGCCCCAGCATTTT. Amino acids: CASSIQGAGNQPQHF. Together with reference TRBV19 and TRBJ1-5, the CDR3 gives the full variable domain: DGGITQSPKYLFRKEGQNVTLSCEQNLNHDAMYWYRQDPGQGLRLIYYSQIVNDFQKGDIAEGYSVSREKKESFPLTVTSAQKNPTAFYLCASSIQGAGNQPQHFGDGTRLSIL.

The gene calls are TRBV10-1 and TRBJ2-7; weak D call: TRBD1 (5 bases). CDR1 and CDR2 (germline): WNHNN, SYGVQD (reference sequence). The CDR3 sequence is 14 residues long. V was pared by 3 bases and J by 3 bases, with 12 bases between. CDR3 DNA sequence: TGCGCCAGCAGTGACCAGGGCTTTCACTACGAGCAGTACTTC. Translating gives CASSDQGFHYEQYF.

The chain uses TRBV3-1 (or the pseudogene TRBV3-2) and TRBJ2-1; D unresolved. The CDR3 totals 14 residues. V was shortened by 5 bases and J by 4 bases, with 12 bases between the two germline ends. Germline V gene sequence: CDR1 LGHDT, CDR2 YNNKEL (reference sequence). CDR3 coding DNA: TGTGCCAGCAGCGCCCAGAAACTATACAATGAGCAGTTCTTC. This gives the protein CASSAQKLYNEQFF.

V and J are TRBV24-1 and TRBJ1-1; D remains ambiguous. The CDR3 covers 10 residues. Deletions cut 10 bases from V and 6 bases from J, with 8 bases between. Germline CDR1 KGHDR, CDR2 SFDVKD. The CDR3 coding sequence is TGTGCCACACCGGGCCCTGAAGCTTTCTTT. It is translated as CATPGPEAFF.

The CDR3 region is CASLKPPYNEQFF. CDR3 coding DNA: TGTGCCAGTTTGAAGCCACCCTACAATGAGCAGTTCTTC. The V gene is TRBV6-6, the J gene TRBJ2-1, with D unresolved. Germline lookup yields CDR1 MNHNY and CDR2 SVGAGI (reference sequence). Trimming took 9 bases from V and 2 from J, leaving 11 bases between them. The CDR3 covers 13 residues.

The CDR3 sequence: CASRSAGVKYGYTF. The CDR3 nucleotides are TGTGCCAGCAGATCGGCAGGGGTTAAATATGGCTACACCTTC. The chain employs TRBV2 and TRBJ1-2; possibly TRBD1 for D (6 bases). This CDR3 spans 14 amino acids. Trimming pared 6 bases from V and 5 bases from J, leaving 16 bases between. Germline V gene lookup returns CDR1 SNHLY and CDR2 FYNNEI.

The chain employs TRBV27 and TRBJ2-2; possibly TRBD1 or TRBD2 for D (5 bases each). The CDR3 runs to 15 residues. Germline V gene data show CDR1 as MNHEY and CDR2 as SMNVEV (reference sequence). V was pared by 4 bases and J by 6 bases, with 15 bases between. Here the CDR3 reads CASSSQGPGAGELFF. As DNA, the CDR3 is TGTGCCAGCAGTTCTCAGGGACCTGGGGCCGGGGAGCTGTTTTTT.

As to this clone: One end of the junction does not line up with germline, which may come from a read error. Other DNA sequences in the sample encode the same CDR3. CDR3 coding DNA: TGTGCCAGCAGCTTAGTGGGTAGCAACCAGCCCCAGCATTTT. This codes for CASSLVGSNQPQHF. This chain joins TRBV7-2 and TRBJ1-5; D call uncertain. This CDR3 contains 14 residues. Germline loops: CDR1 SGHTA, CDR2 FQGNSA.

The gene calls are TRBV2 and TRBJ2-1; D perhaps matches TRBD1 (6 bases). Between the trimmed V and J ends, which lost 6 bases and 7 bases, there was a span of 13 bases. Germline CDR1 is SNHLY and CDR2 is FYNNEI. This CDR3 is built from 13 residues. Written as DNA, the CDR3 is TGTGCCAGCAGACCGGACCAGGGGAATGAGCAGTTCTTC. Its protein product is CASRPDQGNEQFF.

The chain carries TRBV28 and TRBJ2-1, with a possible D match to TRBD2 (7 bases). The CDR3 totals 16 residues. Trimming shortened V by 5 bases and J by 4 bases, and 18 bases separated the two germline ends. Germline CDR1 is MDHEN and CDR2 is SYDVKM. CDR3 DNA: TGTGCCAGCAGTCCCGAGGGGGGGGAGGGATACAATGAGCAGTTCTTC. It specifies CASSPEGGEGYNEQFF.

This clone was found once. V is TRBV9 and J is TRBJ2-5, with D possibly being TRBD1 (6 bases). The CDR3 length is 14 residues. Germline V gene lookup returns CDR1 SGDLS and CDR2 YYNGEE. The V end lost 0 bases, the J end lost 5 bases, and 11 bases lay between the germline ends. The CDR3 coding sequence is TGTGCCAGCAGCGTAGGGCAGGGGTGGGAGACCCAGTACTTC. Translation: CASSVGQGWETQYF.

This chain connects TRBV27 to TRBJ1-1; no clear D gene. CDR3 length: 13 amino acids. Trimming took 6 bases from V and 5 from J, leaving 13 bases between them. CDR1 and CDR2 (germline): MNHEY, SMNVEV (reference sequence). CDR3: CASSPGGRTEAFF. CDR3 coding DNA: TGTGCCAGCAGCCCAGGCGGGCGGACTGAAGCTTTCTTT.

The V gene is TRBV5-4, the J gene TRBJ2-3; maybe TRBD2 (6 bases). V dropped 4 bases and J dropped 1 base, with 16 bases sitting between them. In germline, CDR1 is SGHNT, CDR2 YYREEE (reference sequence). The CDR3 spans 16 residues. This CDR3 is CASSPYGRGRTDTQYF. Written as DNA, the CDR3 is TGTGCCAGCAGCCCCTATGGGCGGGGCCGCACAGATACGCAGTATTTT.

This sequence joins TRBV24-1 and TRBJ2-1, with D maybe TRBD2 (7 bases). The CDR3 is 14 residues long. Germline lookup yields CDR1 KGHDR and CDR2 SFDVKD. V was cut by 8 bases and J by 5 bases, with 15 bases left in between. CDR3 sequence (DNA): TGTGCCACCAATAGGGGGGGCCTAAACAATGAGCAGTTCTTC. It is translated as CATNRGGLNNEQFF.

The rearrangement links TRBV3-1 (or the pseudogene TRBV3-2) to TRBJ2-1; the D gene is possibly TRBD2 (6 bases). This CDR3 contains 18 residues. The germline V gene has CDR1 LGHDT and CDR2 YNNKEL (reference sequence). V was pared by 0 bases and J by 8 bases, with 23 bases between. This CDR3 reads CASSQDGVNSLASHEQFF. The CDR3, as DNA: TGTGCCAGCAGCCAAGATGGGGTCAACAGCCTAGCGAGCCATGAGCAGTTCTTC.

The chain uses TRBV7-2 and TRBJ1-5; no firm D call. CDR3 length equals 15 residues. Germline CDR1 reads SGHTA; CDR2 reads FQGNSA. V was clipped by 5 bases and J by 0 bases, with 11 bases between them. The CDR3 DNA reads as TGTGCCAGCAGCCCCGGACGGTATAGCAATCAGCCCCAGCATTTT. It encodes CASSPGRYSNQPQHF. Drawing the rest from reference TRBV7-2 and TRBJ1-5, the complete variable domain is GAGVSQSPSNKVTEKGKDVELRCDPISGHTALYWYRQSLGQGLEFLIYFQGNSAPDKSGLPSDRFSAERTGGSVSTLTIQRTQQEDSAVYLCASSPGRYSNQPQHFGDGTRLSIL.

The rearrangement uses TRBV19 and TRBJ2-7; no reliable D call. This CDR3 is built from 13 residues. Germline values: CDR1 LNHDA, CDR2 SQIVND (reference sequence). Trimming pared 3 bases from V and 1 base from J, leaving 7 bases between. The CDR3 spells CASSMVLSYEQYF. CDR3 DNA sequence: TGTGCCAGTAGTATGGTCCTTTCCTACGAGCAGTACTTC.

This chain uses TRBV24-1 with TRBJ1-3; unclear D gene. Germline V gene sequence: CDR1 KGHDR, CDR2 SFDVKD. The CDR3 spans 14 residues. V was clipped by 4 bases and J by 0 bases, with 6 bases between them. The CDR3 nucleotides read TGTGCCACCAGTGACCCGTCCTCTGGAAACACCATATATTTT. Amino acids: CATSDPSSGNTIYF.

The V gene is TRBV7-2, the J gene TRBJ1-1; 7 positions agree with TRBD1. Germline V gives CDR1 SGHTA, CDR2 FQGNSA. Trimming at V came to 7 bases and at J to 5 bases, leaving 7 bases not matched to a gene. This CDR3 contains 13 residues. This CDR3 reads CASTLTGQTEAFF. CDR3 DNA: TGTGCCAGCACCCTGACAGGGCAAACTGAAGCTTTCTTT.

In its sample, this clone was seen a few times. J is TRBJ2-3 and V is TRBV11-3; TRBD2 matches 8 bases. Trimming at V came to 4 bases and at J to 1 base, leaving 4 bases not matched to a gene. Germline V gene data show CDR1 as SGHNT and CDR2 as YENEEA. This CDR3 is built from 15 residues. CDR3 coding DNA: TGTGCCAGCAGCTCCGGGACTAGGGGCACAGATACGCAGTATTTT. Residues: CASSSGTRGTDTQYF.

This chain uses TRBV15 with TRBJ1-2; perhaps TRBD1 as D (6 bases). The germline CDR1 and CDR2 sequences are LNHNV and YYDKDF (reference sequence). V was cut by 0 bases and J by 4 bases, with 12 bases left in between. This CDR3 is built from 15 residues. The CDR3 is CATSRDTGQVYGYTF. The CDR3 nucleotides read TGTGCCACCAGCAGAGATACAGGGCAGGTCTATGGCTACACCTTC.

This chain joins TRBV4-1 and TRBJ1-4, with 11 bases that match TRBD1. The V gene's germline CDR1 is MGHRA and CDR2 YSYEKL. The CDR3 has 16 amino acids. V shed 3 bases and J 1 base; nucleotides not matched to a gene: 1. The CDR3 region is CASSQDRGLTNEKLFF. The DNA for the CDR3 is TGCGCCAGCAGCCAGGACAGGGGGCTAACTAATGAAAAACTGTTTTTT.

This clone was detected only once. This chain uses TRBV2 with TRBJ1-5; 7 positions match TRBD1. Germline CDR1 is SNHLY and CDR2 is FYNNEI. The CDR3 totals 14 residues. With V trimmed by 4 bases and J by 6 bases, 6 bases remained unmatched. CDR3 loop: CASSGDRVPQPQHF. CDR3 bases: TGTGCCAGCAGTGGTGACAGGGTCCCTCAGCCCCAGCATTTT.

The CDR3 nucleotides are TGTGCCAGCAGCTTAGGGCGACAGGGGGAGGCTGCTGAGCAGTTCTTC. It is translated as CASSLGRQGEAAEQFF. V and J are TRBV7-2 and TRBJ2-1, with TRBD1 matching 9 bases. The V and J ends lost 1 base and 9 bases, in that order; junction bases with no gene match: 10. Germline V gene lookup returns CDR1 SGHTA and CDR2 FQGNSA. The CDR3 is 16 residues long.